Listed here is a single TCR beta chain. Antigen specificity is unknown. The germline CDR1 and CDR2 sequences are MNHEY and SMNVEV (reference sequence). CDR3 length equals 15 residues. The V segment lost 6 bases and the J segment 0 bases; nucleotides outside the gene matches: 5. The donors were members of the validation cohort, which comprised around 110 subjects and was separate from the first cohort of fewer than 700 subjects. These data originate in a study of cytomegalovirus exposure and HLA in healthy donors. The repertoire was sequenced with immunoSEQ multiplex PCR; TCRdb's copy has only in-frame clones and lacks some. The sample records more than 300,000 clones, 86% being singletons. Study observations and caveats: Both high specificity and high sensitivity reportedly marked the classifier's diagnosis of cytomegalovirus status. Researchers counted around 180 TCR beta chains as cytomegalovirus-associated. There were some public TCRs occurring in many donors, but most TCR sequences were rare.

The receptor was isolated from a young woman in good health and CMV-seronegative. The sample consisted of PBMCs. V usage is TRBV27 and J usage is TRBJ2-3, with 8 bases aligning to TRBD2. CDR3 in DNA: TGTGCCAGCAGGATAGCGGGATACAGCACAGATACGCAGTATTTT. This gives the protein CASRIAGYSTDTQYF.